This TCR beta chain emerged from a study of PD-L1 blockade in urothelial cancer. The overall study: Administration of atezolizumab to patients began in about 2014, at 1,200 mg intravenously every 3 weeks. Study-wide findings and caveats: More tumor-infiltrating T lymphocytes were found in patients with durable benefit.

Patients presented with locally advanced or metastatic urothelial carcinoma. Each PCR had synthetic TCR analog templates added to it as a spike-in. Only in-frame clones appear in the TCRdb table, and some are missing; sequencing was by immunoSEQ multiplex PCR. The sample holds over a thousand clones; 30% to 45% are singletons and the top ten take roughly 8%. Concerning this clone: As yet, its antigen is unknown.

The CDR3 is made up of 15 amino acids. With V trimmed by 3 bases and J by 0 bases, 4 bases remained unmatched. From germline, CDR1 is LNHDA and CDR2 SQIVND (reference sequence). The specimen comprised tumor tissue, sampled before atezolizumab (anti-PD-L1) treatment. The sequence was obtained from a man in his fifties or sixties with urothelial cancer. The rearrangement joins TRBV19 to TRBJ1-1; 7 bases map to TRBD1. The CDR3 here is CASSIDRAMNTEAFF. The CDR3 coding sequence is TGTGCCAGTAGTATCGACAGGGCCATGAACACTGAAGCTTTCTTT.